This TCR beta chain was identified during a study of cytomegalovirus exposure and HLA in healthy donors. In the study overall: Around 79 million unique TCRs, all from HLA-typed donors, were included in an early release of the data.

PCR used 60 Vbeta primers and 13 Jbeta primers. Profiled with immunoSEQ multiplex PCR; TCRdb holds only in-frame clones, not every one. The repertoire holds just over 150,000 clones, around 78% seen once, with roughly 3% in the top ten. Donors consisted of healthy bone marrow donors. Worth noting for this clone: What it recognizes is unknown.

CDR3 length: 15 amino acids. Overall study findings and caveats: What a later analysis showed was that several of the most significant clusters appeared linked to common viral pathogens. In a later analysis, HLA-associated TCR beta chains were more clonally expanded than equally common others.

The chain carries TRBV21-1 and TRBJ1-1; the tabulated D call, TRBD1, remains unverified against the DNA. TRBV21-1 is deemed a pseudogene. What was sequenced was PBMCs. The TCR sequence derives from a woman in her thirties or forties in good health and CMV-seronegative. The DNA of the CDR3 is TGTGCCAGCAGCAAAGTTAGGACAGGGCTTACTGAAGCTTTCTTT. It translates to CASSKVRTGLTEAFF.